Listed below are T cell receptor beta chains from one sample, sequenced in a study of T cell responses to AZD1222 COVID-19 vaccine. Using immunoSEQ multiplex PCR, the repertoire was profiled, and TCRdb retains in-frame clones only, with some absent. The table includes 75,000 to 95,000 clones, approximately 81% detected once. The sequencing here drew on peripheral blood, taken on day 0 of AZD1222 vaccination. The receptors here all came from an adult in good health. CDR3s include the opening cysteine and the closing phenylalanine or tryptophan. Fields, in order: V gene, D gene, J gene, clone size, CDR3 DNA, CDR3 protein. D genes are given only for firm matches. Only some rows state a clone size, as once, few, many or a class for expanded clones.

TRBV7-8	-	TRBJ2-5	-	TGTGCCAGCAGCCCTTCCCTTCAAGAGACCCAGTACTTC	CASSPSLQETQYF
TRBV5-8	TRBD1	TRBJ1-1	-	TGTGCCAGCAGCTTTACAGGGGTGAGGACTGAAGCTTTCTTT	CASSFTGVRTEAFF
TRBV14	-	TRBJ2-7	-	TGTGCCAGCAGCCAAGATGTACAGTGGGCAGGGAATCTCGAGCAGTACTTC	CASSQDVQWAGNLEQYF
TRBV3-1/TRBV3-2	-	TRBJ1-4	few	TGTGCCAGCAGCCTAAGAAGGGAAAAACTGTTTTTT	CASSLRREKLFF
TRBV9	TRBD1	TRBJ2-2	few	TGTGCCAGCAGCGTAGGACAGGGGTGGACCGGGGAGCTGTTTTTT	CASSVGQGWTGELFF
TRBV19	TRBD1	TRBJ2-7	-	TGTGCCAGTAGCCTGGGACAGGACCTCTACGAGCAGTACTTC	CASSLGQDLYEQYF
TRBV7-2	TRBD2	TRBJ2-5	-	TGTGCCAGCAGCTCCAGAGGACTAGCGGGGGGGCCTCAAGAGACCCAGTACTTC	CASSSRGLAGGPQETQYF
TRBV27	-	TRBJ1-5	few	TGTGCCAGCAGTTTACTGGCTGGGGGGAATCAGCCCCAGCATTTT	CASSLLAGGNQPQHF
TRBV3-1/TRBV3-2	-	TRBJ2-1	-	TGTGCCAGCAGCCAGACGGGGTGGTGGCAGTTCTTC	CASSQTGWWQFF
TRBV10-3	-	TRBJ1-2	once	TGTGCCATCAGTTCACAGGGCTCGGGCTACACCTTC	CAISSQGSGYTF
TRBV2	-	TRBJ1-2	few	TGTGCCAGCAGTGATCTCCCGTCGGCCGGCTACACCTTC	CASSDLPSAGYTF
TRBV24-1	-	TRBJ2-3	-	TGTGCCACCAGTGAAACTAAATCGGGCCAAGATACGCAGTATTTT	CATSETKSGQDTQYF
TRBV16	-	TRBJ1-2	once	TGTGCCAGCAGCCAAACCGCAAACGGGGTGCATGGCTACACCTTC	CASSQTANGVHGYTF
TRBV6-5	-	TRBJ1-1	-	TGTGCCAGCAGAGCCCACGTGGGGGCGGGCACTGAAGCTTTCTTT	CASRAHVGAGTEAFF
TRBV19	-	TRBJ1-2	few	TGTGCCAGTAGTATCGTCCCGCCGACTGGGGGCTACACCTTC	CASSIVPPTGGYTF
TRBV3-1/TRBV3-2	TRBD2	TRBJ2-7	-	TGTGCCAGCAGCCCCGACCGGGGAGGGTGGTCCTACGAGCAGTACTTC	CASSPDRGGWSYEQYF
TRBV25-1	-	TRBJ1-1	-	TGTGCCAGCAGTCCCGTGAGGGGAACGAGTGAAGCTTTCTTT	CASSPVRGTSEAFF
TRBV7-2	-	TRBJ2-5	-	TGTGCCAGCAGCTTACAGGGGTCAGAAGAGACCCAGTACTTC	CASSLQGSEETQYF
TRBV24-1	-	TRBJ2-5	-	TGTGCCACCAGTGATCCAGACTCCCCCAAGTACTTC	CATSDPDSPKYF
TRBV4-1	TRBD1	TRBJ1-2	-	TGCGCCAGCAGCCAAGATCGGGACAGAGGCTACACCTTC	CASSQDRDRGYTF
TRBV5-1	TRBD1	TRBJ1-2	-	TGCGCCAGCAGCACCGGACAGGGGAAGGGCTACACCTTC	CASSTGQGKGYTF
TRBV12-3/TRBV12-4	-	TRBJ1-3	-	TGTGCCAGCAGGACTGGAAACACCATATATTTT	CASRTGNTIYF
TRBV19	-	TRBJ1-1	-	TGTGCCAGTAGTATGGGAGGGGACACTGAAGCTTTCTTT	CASSMGGDTEAFF
TRBV6-2/TRBV6-3	-	TRBJ2-5	-	TGTGCCAGCAGTTACGTCTCCATCCAAGAGACCCAGTACTTC	CASSYVSIQETQYF
TRBV2	-	TRBJ1-4	-	TGTGCCAGAGGGGGACCGAATGAGGAAAAACTGTTTTTT	CARGGPNEEKLFF
TRBV16	TRBD1	TRBJ2-7	-	TGTGCCAGCAGCCAATTTGGGACAGGGTTTATACGGTTTGGGGCTGAGCAGTACTTC	CASSQFGTGFIRFGAEQYF
TRBV5-4	TRBD1	TRBJ2-5	-	TGTGCCAGCAGCATACAGGGGGATCAACAGACCCAGTACTTC	CASSIQGDQQTQYF
TRBV19	-	TRBJ2-2	-	TGTGCCAGTAGCGGGTTTTGGGGGGCAGGTATGGACACCGGGGAGCTGTTTTTT	CASSGFWGAGMDTGELFF
TRBV7-2	-	TRBJ1-6	-	TGTGCCAGCATCCGGGCCTATAATTCACCCCTCCACTTT	CASIRAYNSPLHF
TRBV7-3	-	TRBJ2-6	-	TGTGCCAGCAGCTCGGCAGGGATTTCTGGGGCCAACGTCCTGACTTTC	CASSSAGISGANVLTF
TRBV28	-	TRBJ2-7	-	TGTGCCAGCAGTTTTTTTGAGGACCCACCCTACGAGCAGTACTTC	CASSFFEDPPYEQYF
TRBV5-6	-	TRBJ1-5	-	TGTGCCAGCAGCTGGCAGGGGCTGGCGAATCAGCCCCAGCATTTT	CASSWQGLANQPQHF
TRBV4-3	-	TRBJ1-5	-	TGCGCCAGCAGCCAAGATAGATCAGGGAGTGCTCAGCCCCAGCATTTT	CASSQDRSGSAQPQHF
TRBV11-1	TRBD2	TRBJ2-1	-	TGTGCCAGCAGCTCCTCTAGCGGGGTAGCCTACAATGAGCAGTTCTTC	CASSSSSGVAYNEQFF
TRBV11-2	-	TRBJ1-6	-	TGTGCCAGCAGCTTAGGGCCGAACTATAATTCACCCCTCCACTTT	CASSLGPNYNSPLHF
TRBV19	-	TRBJ1-2	-	TGTGCCAGTATCGGAGGGATCTATGGCTACACCTTC	CASIGGIYGYTF
TRBV6-2/TRBV6-3	-	TRBJ1-5	-	TGTGCCAGCAGTTACTCGTACAGGCCTACGTATCAGCCCCAGCATTTT	CASSYSYRPTYQPQHF
TRBV7-2	-	TRBJ1-6	-	TGTGCCAGCAGCTTAGCGTTGGTCGGGAGCTCCTATAATTCACCCCTCCACTTT	CASSLALVGSSYNSPLHF
TRBV7-9	-	TRBJ2-1	-	TGTGCCAGCAGCCATTCGGGTAGTGAGTGGGCGAGCTCCTACAATGAGCAGTTCTTC	CASSHSGSEWASSYNEQFF
TRBV19	TRBD1	TRBJ2-3	-	TGTGCCAGTAGTCACAGGGGCGGCACAGATACGCAGTATTTT	CASSHRGGTDTQYF
TRBV6-6	-	TRBJ2-4	-	TGTGCCAGCAGAATAGGACCGACTTACGTGGACATTCAGTACTTC	CASRIGPTYVDIQYF
TRBV19	TRBD1	TRBJ1-2	-	TGTGCCAGTAGTATAGAAGAGTGGACAGGGGCTATCTATGGCTACACCTTC	CASSIEEWTGAIYGYTF
TRBV18	-	TRBJ2-5	-	TGTGCCAGCACACACCTAGAGGTTCCGGAGACCCAGTACTTC	CASTHLEVPETQYF
TRBV4-2	TRBD2	TRBJ2-1	-	TGTGCCAGCAGCCAAGGGACTAGCGGGGGGGATGAGCAGTTCTTC	CASSQGTSGGDEQFF
TRBV5-1	TRBD1	TRBJ1-5	-	TGCGCCAGCAGCTTGGCGACAGGGGGGCAGCCCCAGCATTTT	CASSLATGGQPQHF
TRBV14	TRBD1	TRBJ1-2	-	TGTGCCAGCAGTCTGTCCGGGACAGATGGCTACACCTTC	CASSLSGTDGYTF
TRBV5-1	TRBD2	TRBJ2-5	-	TGCGCCAGCAGTCGTACCGGGACTAGCGAGGAGACCCAGTACTTC	CASSRTGTSEETQYF
TRBV7-3	-	TRBJ1-1	once	TGTGCCAGCAGTCTCAACAGGGTCCTTCGCGCTGAAGCTTTCTTT	CASSLNRVLRAEAFF